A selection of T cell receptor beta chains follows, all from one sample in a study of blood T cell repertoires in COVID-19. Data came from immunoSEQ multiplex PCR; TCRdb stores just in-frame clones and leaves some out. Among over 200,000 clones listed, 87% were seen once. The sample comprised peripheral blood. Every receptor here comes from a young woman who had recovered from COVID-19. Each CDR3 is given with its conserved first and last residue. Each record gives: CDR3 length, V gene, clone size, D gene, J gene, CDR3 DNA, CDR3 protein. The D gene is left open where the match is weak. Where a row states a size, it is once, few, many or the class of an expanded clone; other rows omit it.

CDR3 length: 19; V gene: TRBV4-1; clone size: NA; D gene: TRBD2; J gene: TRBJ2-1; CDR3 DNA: TGCGCCAGCAGCCACCCTAGTCGGACTAGCCTACGCTCGTACAATGAGCAGTTCTTC; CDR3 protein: CASSHPSRTSLRSYNEQFF
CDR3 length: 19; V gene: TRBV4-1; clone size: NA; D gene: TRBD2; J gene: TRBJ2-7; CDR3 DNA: TGCGCCAGCAGCCAAGGAATGGGACTAGCGGAAAGTAGCTCCTACGAGCAGTACTTC; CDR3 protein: CASSQGMGLAESSSYEQYF
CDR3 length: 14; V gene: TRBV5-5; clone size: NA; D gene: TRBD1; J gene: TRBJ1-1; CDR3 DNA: TGTGCCAGCAGCGCGGGACAGGGGTGGACTGAAGCTTTCTTT; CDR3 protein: CASSAGQGWTEAFF
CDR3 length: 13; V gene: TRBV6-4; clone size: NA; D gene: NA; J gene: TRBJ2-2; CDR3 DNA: TGTGCCAGCAGTGACTACGGGGGAGGGGAGCTGTTTTTT; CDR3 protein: CASSDYGGGELFF
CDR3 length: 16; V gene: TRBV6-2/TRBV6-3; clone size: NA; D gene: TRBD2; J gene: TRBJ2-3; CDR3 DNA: TGTGCCAGCAGCTCATACGGCGGGAGAAAGGCAGATACGCAGTATTTT; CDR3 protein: CASSSYGGRKADTQYF
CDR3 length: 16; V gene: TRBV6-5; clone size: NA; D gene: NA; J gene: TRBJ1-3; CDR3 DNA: TGTGCCAGCAGTTATGGCCTGGGGGCCTCTGGAAACACCATATATTTT; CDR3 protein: CASSYGLGASGNTIYF
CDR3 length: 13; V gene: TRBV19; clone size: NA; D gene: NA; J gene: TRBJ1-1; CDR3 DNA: TGTGCCAGTAGTAGGACAGAGAACACTGAAGCTTTCTTT; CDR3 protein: CASSRTENTEAFF
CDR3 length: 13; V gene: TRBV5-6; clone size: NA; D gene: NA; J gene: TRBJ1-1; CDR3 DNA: TGTGCCAGCAGCCTACAGGGTCAGTTTGGAGCTTTCTTT; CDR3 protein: CASSLQGQFGAFF
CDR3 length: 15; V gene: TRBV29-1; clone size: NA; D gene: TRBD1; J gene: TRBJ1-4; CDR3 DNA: TGCAGCGTGGCCGGGACAGGGGCAACTAATGAAAAACTGTTTTTT; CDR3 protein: CSVAGTGATNEKLFF
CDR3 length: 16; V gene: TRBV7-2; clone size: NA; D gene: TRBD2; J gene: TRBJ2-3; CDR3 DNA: TGTGCCAGCAGTCTGATGACTAGCGGGGGCCCAGATACGCAGTATTTT; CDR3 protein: CASSLMTSGGPDTQYF
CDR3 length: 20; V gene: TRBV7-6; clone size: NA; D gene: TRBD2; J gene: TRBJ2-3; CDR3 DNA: TGTGCCAGCAGCTTCAAGCTACGTGGCGGGAGGGAAGGGTCCACAGATACGCAGTATTTT; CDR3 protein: CASSFKLRGGREGSTDTQYF
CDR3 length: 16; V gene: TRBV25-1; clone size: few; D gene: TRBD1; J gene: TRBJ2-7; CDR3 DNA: TGTGCCAGCAGTGAATCAGGGAGGGACAGGGCCTACGAGCAGTACTTC; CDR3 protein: CASSESGRDRAYEQYF
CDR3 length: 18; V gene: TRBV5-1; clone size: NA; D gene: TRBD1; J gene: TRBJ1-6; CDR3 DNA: TGCGCCAGCAGCTTAGTATCTCCCCAGACAGGGGATAATTCACCCCTCCACTTT; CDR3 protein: CASSLVSPQTGDNSPLHF
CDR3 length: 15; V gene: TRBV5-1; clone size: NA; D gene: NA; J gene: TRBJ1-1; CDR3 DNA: TGCGCCAGCAGCTTGGCGGGTCTTAGCCACACTGAAGCTTTCTTT; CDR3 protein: CASSLAGLSHTEAFF
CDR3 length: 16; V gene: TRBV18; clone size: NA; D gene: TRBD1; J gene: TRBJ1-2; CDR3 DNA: TGTGCCAGCTCACCAGACGCCGGGACAGGGGGCAATGGCTACACCTTC; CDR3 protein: CASSPDAGTGGNGYTF
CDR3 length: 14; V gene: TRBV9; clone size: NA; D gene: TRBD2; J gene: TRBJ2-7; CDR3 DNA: TGTGCCAGCAGCGTCGGACTAGCCGACTACGAGCAGTACTTC; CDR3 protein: CASSVGLADYEQYF
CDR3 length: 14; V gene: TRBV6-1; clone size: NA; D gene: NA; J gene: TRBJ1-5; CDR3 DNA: TGTGCCAGCAGTGAAAGGCAGGGGAATCAGCCCCAGCATTTT; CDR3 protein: CASSERQGNQPQHF
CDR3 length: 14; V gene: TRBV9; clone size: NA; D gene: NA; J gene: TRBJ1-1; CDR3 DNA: TGTGCCAGCAGCGTAATGACAGGAGTCACTGAAGCTTTCTTT; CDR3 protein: CASSVMTGVTEAFF
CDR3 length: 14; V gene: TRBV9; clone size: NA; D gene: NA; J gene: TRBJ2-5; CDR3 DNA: TGTGCCAGCAATAAGGGGGTTGTCCGAGAGACCCAGTACTTC; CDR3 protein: CASNKGVVRETQYF
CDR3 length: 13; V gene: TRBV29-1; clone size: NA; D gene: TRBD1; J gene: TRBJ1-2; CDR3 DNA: TGCAGCGTCATCCAGGGGGCCTACTATGGCTACACCTTC; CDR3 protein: CSVIQGAYYGYTF
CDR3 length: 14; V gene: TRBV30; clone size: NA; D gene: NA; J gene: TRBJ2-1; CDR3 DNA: TGTGCCTGGAACCCTGCTTCGAGGCACAATGAGCAGTTCTTC; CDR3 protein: CAWNPASRHNEQFF
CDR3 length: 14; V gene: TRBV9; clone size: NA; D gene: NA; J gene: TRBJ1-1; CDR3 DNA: TGTGCCAGCAGCAGAGGGACAAGGGACACTGAAGCTTTCTTT; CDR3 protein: CASSRGTRDTEAFF
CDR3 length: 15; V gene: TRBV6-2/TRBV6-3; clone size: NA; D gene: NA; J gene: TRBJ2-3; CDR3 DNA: TGTGCCAGCAGTTACGGACTACCAAGCACAGATACGCAGTATTTT; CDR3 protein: CASSYGLPSTDTQYF
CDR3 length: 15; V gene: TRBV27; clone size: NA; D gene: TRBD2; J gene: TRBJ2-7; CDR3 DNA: TGTGCCAGCAGTTTATCGTGGTCGGGAGGCTACGAGCAGTACTTC; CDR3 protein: CASSLSWSGGYEQYF
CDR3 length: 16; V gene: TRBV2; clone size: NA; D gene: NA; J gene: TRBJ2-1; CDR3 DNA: TGTGCCAGCAGGACCCGGCGGATAGACTCCTACAATGAGCAGTTCTTC; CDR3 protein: CASRTRRIDSYNEQFF
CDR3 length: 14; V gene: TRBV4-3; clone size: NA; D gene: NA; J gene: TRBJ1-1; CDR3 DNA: TGCGCCAGCAGCGATTTTGCGGTGGAAACTGAAGCTTTCTTT; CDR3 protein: CASSDFAVETEAFF
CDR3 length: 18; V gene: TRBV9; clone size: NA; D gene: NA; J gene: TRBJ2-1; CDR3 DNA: TGTGCCAGCAGCGTAGCTTCTGGTGGGCAGGGGATGGACAATGAGCAGTTCTTC; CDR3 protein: CASSVASGGQGMDNEQFF
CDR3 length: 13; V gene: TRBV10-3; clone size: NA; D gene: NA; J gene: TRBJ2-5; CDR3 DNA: TGTGCCATCAGTGTTGGCCGGGGGGAGACCCAGTACTTC; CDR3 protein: CAISVGRGETQYF
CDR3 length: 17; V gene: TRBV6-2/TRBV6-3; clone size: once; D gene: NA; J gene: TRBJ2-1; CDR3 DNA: TGTGCCAGCAGTTACTCTTCGGGGGTTGGTTCCTACAATGAGCAGTTCTTC; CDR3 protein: CASSYSSGVGSYNEQFF
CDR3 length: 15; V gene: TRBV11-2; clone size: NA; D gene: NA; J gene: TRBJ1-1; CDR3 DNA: TGTGCCAGCAGCCCCCCCCGGGACACGGCAAATGAAGCTTTCTTT; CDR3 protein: CASSPPRDTANEAFF
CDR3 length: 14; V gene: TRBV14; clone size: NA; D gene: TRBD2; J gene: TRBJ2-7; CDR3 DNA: TGTGCCAGCAGCTCTACTAGCGGGACCTACGAGCAGTACTTC; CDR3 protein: CASSSTSGTYEQYF
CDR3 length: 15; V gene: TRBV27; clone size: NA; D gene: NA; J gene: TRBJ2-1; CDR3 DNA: TGTGCCAGCAGTGATACTCAGGGGAGCTACAATGAGCAGTTCTTC; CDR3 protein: CASSDTQGSYNEQFF
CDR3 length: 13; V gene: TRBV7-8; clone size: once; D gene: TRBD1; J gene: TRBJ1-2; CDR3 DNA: TGTGCCAGCCGGGACAGGGCTAACTATGGCTACACCTTC; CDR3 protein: CASRDRANYGYTF
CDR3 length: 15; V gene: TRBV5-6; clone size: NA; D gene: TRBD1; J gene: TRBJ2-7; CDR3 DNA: TGTGCCAGCAGCGGCCGGGACAGGAGCTCCTACGAGCAGTACTTC; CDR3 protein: CASSGRDRSSYEQYF
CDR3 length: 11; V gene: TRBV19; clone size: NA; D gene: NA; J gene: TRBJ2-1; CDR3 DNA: TGTGCCTCGACCCAGGGAAGTGAGCAGTTCTTC; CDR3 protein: CASTQGSEQFF
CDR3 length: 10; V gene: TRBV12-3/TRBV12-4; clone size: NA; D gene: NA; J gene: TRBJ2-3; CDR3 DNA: TGTGCCAGTAGAAAAGATACGCAGTATTTT; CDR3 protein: CASRKDTQYF
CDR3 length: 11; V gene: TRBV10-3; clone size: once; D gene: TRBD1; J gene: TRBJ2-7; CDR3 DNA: TGTGCCTCTCGGGACAGCTACGAGCAGTACTTC; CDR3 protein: CASRDSYEQYF
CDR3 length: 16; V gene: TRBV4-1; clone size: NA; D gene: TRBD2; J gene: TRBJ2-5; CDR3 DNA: TGCGCCAGCAGCCAAGAGGCGGGAGTGAGTAAGGAGACCCAGTACTTC; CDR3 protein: CASSQEAGVSKETQYF
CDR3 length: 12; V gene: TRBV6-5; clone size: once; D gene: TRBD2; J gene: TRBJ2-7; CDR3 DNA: TGTGCCAGCATCCGGCTAGCGGGCGAGCAGTACTTC; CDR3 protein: CASIRLAGEQYF
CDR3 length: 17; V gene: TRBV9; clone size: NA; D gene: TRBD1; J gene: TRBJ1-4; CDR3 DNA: TGTGCCAGCAGCCCGGGACAGGGGGGGATGATGAATGAAAAACTGTTTTTT; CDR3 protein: CASSPGQGGMMNEKLFF
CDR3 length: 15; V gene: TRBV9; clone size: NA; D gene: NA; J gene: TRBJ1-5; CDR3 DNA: TGTGCCAGCAGCGTAGTTCTAGAAGGAGGTCAGCCCCAGCATTTT; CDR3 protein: CASSVVLEGGQPQHF
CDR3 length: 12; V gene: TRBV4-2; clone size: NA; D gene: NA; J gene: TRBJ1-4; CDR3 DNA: TGTGCCAGCAGACAAGGGCCCAGGAGGCTGTTTTTT; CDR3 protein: CASRQGPRRLFF
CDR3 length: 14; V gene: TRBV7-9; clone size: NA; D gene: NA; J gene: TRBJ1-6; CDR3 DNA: TGTGCCAGCAGCTTATGGGAGACAAATTCACCCCTCCACTTT; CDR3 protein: CASSLWETNSPLHF
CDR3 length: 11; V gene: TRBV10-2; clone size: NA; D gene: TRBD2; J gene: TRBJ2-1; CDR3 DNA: TGCGCCAGCAGAGGACTAGATGAGCAGTTCTTC; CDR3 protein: CASRGLDEQFF
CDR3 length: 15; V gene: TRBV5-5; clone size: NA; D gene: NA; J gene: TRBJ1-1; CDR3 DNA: TGTGCCAGCAGCATTTTTACAGGGTCGGGCACTGAAGCTTTCTTT; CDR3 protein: CASSIFTGSGTEAFF
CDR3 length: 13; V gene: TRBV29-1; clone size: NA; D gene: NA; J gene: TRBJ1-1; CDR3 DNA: TGCAGCGTTGATAGGGGCACAGTTACTGAAGCTTTCTTT; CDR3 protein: CSVDRGTVTEAFF
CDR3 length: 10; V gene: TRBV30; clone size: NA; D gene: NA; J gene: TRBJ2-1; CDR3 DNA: TGTGCCTTCCTCCGGGATGAGCAGTTCTTC; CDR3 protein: CAFLRDEQFF
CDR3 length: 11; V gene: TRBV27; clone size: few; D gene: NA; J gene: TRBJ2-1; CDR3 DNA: TGTGCCAGCAGTCTATCCGGTGAGCAGTTCTTC; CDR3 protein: CASSLSGEQFF
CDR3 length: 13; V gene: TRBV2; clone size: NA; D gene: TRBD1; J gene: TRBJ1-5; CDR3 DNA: TGTGCCAGCAGGACAGGGGAATATCAGCCCCAGCATTTT; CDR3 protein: CASRTGEYQPQHF
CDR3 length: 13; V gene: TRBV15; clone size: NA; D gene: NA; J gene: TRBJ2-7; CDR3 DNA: TGTGCCACCAGCAGCGGGGAAGCCTACGAGCAGTACTTC; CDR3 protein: CATSSGEAYEQYF
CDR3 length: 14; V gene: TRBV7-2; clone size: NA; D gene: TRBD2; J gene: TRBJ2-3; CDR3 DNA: TGTGCCAGCAGCTTGGGACTACGCACAGATACGCAGTATTTT; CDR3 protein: CASSLGLRTDTQYF
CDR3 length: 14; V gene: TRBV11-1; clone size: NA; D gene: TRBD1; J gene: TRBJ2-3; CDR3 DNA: TGTGCCAGCAGCTCCGGGACAGGGATTGATACGCAGTATTTT; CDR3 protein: CASSSGTGIDTQYF
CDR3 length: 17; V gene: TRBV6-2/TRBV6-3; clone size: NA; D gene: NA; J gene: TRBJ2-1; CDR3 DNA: TGTGCCAGCAGTTACCGAGCTAGCGCGAGCTCCTACAATGAGCAGTTCTTC; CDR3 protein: CASSYRASASSYNEQFF